The 2 T cell receptor beta chains presented below share a single source sample, sequenced in a study of shared clonotypes between healthy human individuals. TCRdb's copy holds only in-frame clones and misses some; the assay was immunoSEQ multiplex PCR. The sample has millions of clones, 85% to 95% seen once. Sequenced material: naive CD4+ T cells from PBMCs. Specified subset: CD45RA+ positively selected. Receptor source: a man between 18 and 29 years old in good health. Some clones in this sample may be carry-over from other donors' samples.

The count of this clone is one. J is TRBJ2-5 and V is TRBV6-5, with TRBD1 as a possible D gene (5 bases). This CDR3 has 13 residues. Germline V gene data show CDR1 as MNHEY and CDR2 as SVGAGI. V dropped 9 bases and J dropped 2 bases, with 13 bases sitting between them. CDR3 amino acids: CASSRVGQETQYF. CDR3 bases: TGTGCCAGTAGCAGGGTTGGGCAAGAGACCCAGTACTTC.

J is TRBJ2-2 and V is TRBV6-5; 7 nucleotides match TRBD2. V trimming: 8 bases; J trimming: 6 bases; junction bases outside the gene matches: 3. The CDR3 has 12 residues. Germline-derived CDR1 and CDR2 are MNHEY and SVGAGI. The CDR3 DNA sequence: TGTGCCAGCGGCGGGGGTCCCGGGGAGCTGTTTTTT. The encoded protein is CASGGGPGELFF.